This TCR beta chain stems from a study of cytomegalovirus exposure and HLA in healthy donors. Study-level results: Apart from CMV serostatus, no immune exposure information was available.

PCR primers comprised 60 Vbeta and 13 Jbeta primers. This table comes from immunoSEQ multiplex PCR, and its TCRdb copy is limited to in-frame clones, with some not included. The sample includes roughly 150,000 clones, roughly 88% of them seen just once. CDR1 is SGHVS and CDR2 is FQNEAQ in the germline V gene. Trimming took 2 bases from V and 3 from J, leaving 13 bases between them. The CDR3 covers 15 residues. This clone was counted only a few times. Antigen unknown. V is TRBV7-8 and J is TRBJ2-5, with a weak D call TRBD2 (7 bases). This receptor was identified in a woman aged 18-29 years in good health and CMV-seronegative. Sequencing used PBMCs. The CDR3 bases are TGTGCCAGCAGCTTATACGGGGGGCCGAAAGAGACCCAGTACTTC. The encoded protein is CASSLYGGPKETQYF.